This T cell receptor (beta chain) was profiled in a study of T cells after yellow fever vaccination. Losses at the gene ends were 4 bases for V and 0 bases for J; bases not matched to a gene: 14. This CDR3 is 20 amino acids long. Germline CDR1 and CDR2: KGHSH and LQKENI. A universal primer site and UMIs were added as TCR cDNA was made by 5'RACE template switching. TCRdb processed the 5' RACE reads anew with MiXCR; each CDR3 protein has one entry. The data contain some 260,000 distinct CDR3 sequences, 5.2% of them singletons. Study results and limitations: Peaking on day 5 versus 15, the secondary response was faster but weaker. The bulk population could contribute abundant contaminating clonotypes to FACS-sorted repertoires. Reappearing after the booster were most of the clones from primary vaccination (around 96% CD4, 88% CD8).

A few counts support this clonotype. The antigen is not known. The chain is built from TRBV18 and TRBJ1-5; 11 bases are a match to TRBD1. This specimen was CD4+ T cells sorted from PBMCs, taken on the day of the yellow fever booster vaccination. This TCR was recovered from a man aged 18 to 29 who received the YFV17D yellow fever vaccine. The CDR3 nucleotides are TGTGCCAGCTCACTATCTTCGGACAGGGGGCGCCGGGATAGCAATCAGCCCCAGCATTTT. This translates into CASSLSSDRGRRDSNQPQHF.